What follows describes a single T cell receptor (beta chain). This entry belongs to a study of human T cells and chemical hapten exposure. Time point meaning: patch test 3, about 24 weeks after DPC sensitization. The treatment denotes: therapeutic diphenylcyclopropenone sensitization with weekly scalp DPC. Blood draws came before every patch-test application. TCRdb independently ran MiXCR on the RACE reads; one entry per CDR3 protein. The sample includes approximately 71,000 distinct CDR3 sequences, 11% of them seen just once. The source of this sequence is a woman in her 50s with alopecia areata. Some clones in this sample may be carry-over from other donors' samples. The source was whole blood, collected in connection with sensitization to the hapten diphenylcyclopropenone (DPC).

In DNA, the CDR3 is TGTGCCAGCAGTTTATGGACCGGGACCCCCAGTCAGCCCCAGCATTTT. Translation: CASSLWTGTPSQPQHF. The chain is built from TRBV28 and TRBJ1-5; tentatively, D is TRBD1 (5 bases). CDR1 MDHEN and CDR2 SYDVKM come from the germline V gene. V was shortened by 0 bases and J by 6 bases, with 15 bases between the two germline ends. This CDR3 has 16 residues.